This T cell receptor beta chain was observed in a study of CD8 T cells in ankylosing spondylitis. This clonotype was counted a few times. Its target is unknown. Construction of TCR beta libraries was performed using quantitative 5'-RACE with molecular barcodes. TCRdb processed the 5' RACE reads anew with MiXCR; each CDR3 protein has one entry. The sample has 30,000 to 45,000 distinct CDR3 sequences; approximately 15% are singletons. The study's findings and limits: Relatively scarce in peripheral blood, disease-linked clones were CD8+. Ankylosing spondylitis blood appeared to be characterized by a TCR beta motif of eight highly homologous variants.

This TCR was recovered from a male donor with ankylosing spondylitis or in good health (not recorded which). The sample comprised blood.

The CDR3 sequence is CASSEALPEQAFF. The CDR3 coding sequence is TGTGCCAGCAGTGAAGCGCTTCCCGAACAAGCTTTCTTT. V is TRBV6-1 and J is TRBJ1-1; D remains unclear. Germline CDR1 reads MNHNS; CDR2 reads SASEGT. The CDR3 runs to 13 residues. V lost 0 bases to trimming and J lost 9 bases, with 11 bases between them.